A single sample is the source of the 24 T cell receptor beta chains below, sequenced in a study of cytomegalovirus exposure and HLA in healthy donors (dated by TCRdb to about 2017). Library preparation employed the immunoSEQ multiplex PCR assay. A mixture of 60 forward primers for TCR Vbeta segments and 13 reverse primers for TCR Jbeta segments was used in the multiplex PCR. TCRdb limited this immuneACCESS table to in-frame rearrangements with V and J called. A share of clones is missing; checked studies link under half to unresolved V genes, and the rest is unexplained. The sample yields about 170,000 clones; roughly four fifths were counted once. The top ten clonotypes cover approximately 2.1% of the sample. The sample consisted of PBMCs. The origin of the receptors is a woman younger than 35 in good health and CMV-seronegative.

This chain uses TRBV27 with TRBJ1-1, with D unclear. Germline-derived CDR1 and CDR2 are MNHEY and SMNVEV (reference sequence). The CDR3 covers 14 residues. The V and J ends lost 1 base and 5 bases respectively, with 11 bases between them. CDR3: CASSLFAGVTEAFF. CDR3 nucleotide sequence: TGTGCCAGCAGTTTATTTGCCGGGGTGACTGAAGCTTTCTTT.

The chain is built from TRBV6-1 and TRBJ1-3; D not resolved. V was cut by 7 bases and J by 7 bases, with 5 bases left in between. There are 10 residues in the CDR3. Per the germline V gene, CDR1 is MNHNS and CDR2 is SASEGT. The DNA for the CDR3 is TGTGCCAGCAAGGAGAACACCATATATTTT. Residues: CASKENTIYF.

This clone was seen more than once but under ten times. This sample includes further DNA sequences coding for the same CDR3. The rearrangement links TRBV18 to TRBJ1-1, with D tentatively TRBD1 (6 bases). Germline V lookup: CDR1 KGHSH, CDR2 LQKENI. Trimming stripped 3 bases from V and 2 bases from J, with 7 bases between. This CDR3 is built from 13 residues. CDR3 loop: CASSPGQNTEAFF. The CDR3 nucleotides read TGTGCCAGCTCACCGGGACAAAACACTGAAGCTTTCTTT.

The CDR3 nucleotides are TGCGCCAGCAGCCAAGACGGGACATACCGGGAGACCCAGTACTTC. Translated: CASSQDGTYRETQYF. This sequence joins TRBV4-1 and TRBJ2-5; TRBD1 is a possible D gene (6 bases). The CDR3 has 15 amino acids. Trimming stripped 0 bases from V and 5 bases from J, with 13 bases between. Germline V gene lookup returns CDR1 MGHRA and CDR2 YSYEKL.

The J gene is TRBJ2-4, the V gene TRBV10-1; TRBD2 matches at 12 bases. The CDR3 covers 24 residues. V dropped 3 bases and J dropped 7; count of bases not matched to a gene: 31. Germline V lookup: CDR1 WNHNN, CDR2 SYGVQD (reference sequence). The CDR3 loop reads CASSEYKGQGIRLAGGPHPNIQYF. The CDR3 DNA reads TGCGCCAGCAGTGAATATAAGGGACAGGGGATTCGGCTAGCGGGAGGGCCCCATCCCAACATTCAGTACTTC.

V usage is TRBV7-9 and J usage is TRBJ2-3; TRBD1 is a possible D gene (5 bases). CDR3 length: 16 amino acids. V gave up 4 bases and J gave up 0 bases, with 14 bases separating them. Germline-derived CDR1 and CDR2 are SEHNR and FQNEAQ (reference sequence). CDR3 region: CASSSYRSPSTDTQYF. CDR3 nucleotide sequence: TGTGCCAGCAGCTCGTACAGGTCGCCTAGCACAGATACGCAGTATTTT. Filled out from reference TRBV7-9 and TRBJ2-3, the complete variable domain reads DTGVSQNPRHKITKRGQNVTFRCDPISEHNRLYWYRQTLGQGPEFLTYFQNEAQLEKSRLLSDRFSAERPKGSFSTLEIQRTEQGDSAMYLCASSSYRSPSTDTQYFGPGTRLTVL.

This clone was counted a few times. The rearrangement joins TRBV9 to TRBJ1-5; no definite D call. Germline CDR1 SGDLS, CDR2 YYNGEE. The CDR3 runs 14 residues. V was clipped by 0 bases and J by 4 bases, with 8 bases between them. The CDR3 bases are TGTGCCAGCAGCGTAGGGAGTGCTAATCAGCCCCAGCATTTT. Its translation: CASSVGSANQPQHF.

The V call is TRBV9, the J call TRBJ1-5; TRBD1 matches at 11 bases. V lost 4 bases to trimming and J lost 6 bases; unmatched junction nucleotides: 6. The CDR3 extends over 15 amino acids. Germline V gene lookup returns CDR1 SGDLS and CDR2 YYNGEE. In DNA, the CDR3 is TGTGCCAGCAGCCGGAGAGGGACAGGGGGTCAGCCCCAGCATTTT. Amino acid sequence: CASSRRGTGGQPQHF. The whole variable domain, remainder taken from reference TRBV9 and TRBJ1-5, is DSGVTQTPKHLITATGQRVTLRCSPRSGDLSVYWYQQSLDQGLQFLIQYYNGEERAKGNILERFSAQQFPDLHSELNLSSLELGDSALYFCASSRRGTGGQPQHFGDGTRLSIL.

The chain uses TRBV6-1 and TRBJ2-3; 11 bases align to TRBD2. This CDR3 contains 20 residues. V lost 1 base to trimming and J lost 6 bases; unmatched junction nucleotides: 18. Germline V CDR1 and CDR2: MNHNS, SASEGT. The CDR3 here is CASSEVPGTSGTSIRDTQYF. CDR3 coding DNA: TGTGCCAGCAGTGAAGTTCCCGGGACTAGCGGCACCTCTATTAGGGATACGCAGTATTTT.

The chain recombines TRBV13 with TRBJ2-5; TRBD1 agrees at 12 bases. The CDR3 covers 17 residues. The V gene end was trimmed by 5 bases and the J gene end by 5 bases; junction bases not matched to a gene: 12. CDR1 is PRHDT, CDR2 FYEKMQ, per germline (reference sequence). CDR3 DNA: TGTGCCAGCAGCCTCCGGGCCGGGACAGGGGGCTGGGAGACCCAGTACTTC. It codes for CASSLRAGTGGWETQYF.

This chain uses TRBV5-6 with TRBJ1-2, with D tentatively TRBD1 (5 bases). In germline, CDR1 is SGHDT, CDR2 YYEEEE. Trimming took 4 bases from V and 3 from J, leaving 13 bases between them. This CDR3 comprises 14 residues. CDR3 protein: CASSLRVGDYGYTF. The CDR3 DNA follows: TGTGCCAGCAGCCTTCGAGTAGGGGACTATGGCTACACCTTC.

This clone appeared a single time. The chain has TRBV5-1 and TRBJ1-1; the match to TRBD1 covers 8 bases. The germline gives CDR1 SGHRS, CDR2 YFSETQ. Trimming at V came to 6 bases and at J to 8 bases, leaving 9 bases not matched to a gene. The CDR3 totals 13 residues. The CDR3 DNA sequence: TGCGCCAGCAAACTCGGGACAGGAATAGAAGCTTTCTTT. As protein: CASKLGTGIEAFF.

The chain has TRBV4-1 and TRBJ1-5; 7 bases are shared with TRBD1. This CDR3 comprises 15 residues. Germline-derived CDR1 and CDR2 are MGHRA and YSYEKL. J gave up 2 bases and V 4 bases, and 5 bases lay outside the gene matches. CDR3 loop: CASSPNRGGNQPQHF. CDR3 nucleotides: TGCGCCAGCAGCCCGAACAGGGGTGGCAATCAGCCCCAGCATTTT.

This clone appeared a few times. The chain has TRBV9 and TRBJ2-2, with a weak D call TRBD1 (5 bases). V lost 0 bases to trimming and J lost 6 bases, with 15 bases between them. CDR1 and CDR2 from the germline V gene are SGDLS and YYNGEE. CDR3 length equals 16 residues. In DNA, the CDR3 is TGTGCCAGCAGCGTAGTCTTGTCAGGGTGGGCCGGGGAGCTGTTTTTT. It is translated as CASSVVLSGWAGELFF. Using reference TRBV9 and TRBJ2-2 for the parts outside the CDR3, the full variable domain is DSGVTQTPKHLITATGQRVTLRCSPRSGDLSVYWYQQSLDQGLQFLIQYYNGEERAKGNILERFSAQQFPDLHSELNLSSLELGDSALYFCASSVVLSGWAGELFFGEGSRLTVL.

The chain is built from TRBV10-3 and TRBJ2-5, with 10 bases identical to TRBD1. The trim removed 5 bases at V and 4 bases at J, leaving 10 bases unmatched. Germline CDR1 ENHRY, CDR2 SYGVKD. The CDR3 sequence is 16 residues long. CDR3 sequence: CAISQRQGALLETQYF. CDR3 coding DNA: TGTGCCATCAGTCAGAGACAGGGGGCACTCCTAGAGACCCAGTACTTC.

The chain recombines TRBV6-1 with TRBJ1-1, with D hard to call. Trimming removed 1 base from V and 4 bases from J, with 10 bases in between. Germline-derived CDR1 and CDR2 are MNHNS and SASEGT. CDR3 size: 14 residues. The CDR3 sequence is CASSEGGVSTEAFF. The CDR3 bases are TGTGCCAGCAGTGAAGGCGGGGTGAGCACTGAAGCTTTCTTT.

The chain's CDR3 is CAWTKDRINYGYTF. CDR3 in DNA: TGTGCCTGGACGAAGGACAGAATTAACTATGGCTACACCTTC. This chain uses TRBV30 with TRBJ1-2; weak D call: TRBD1 (6 bases). The CDR3 length is 14 residues. Trimming took off 4 bases at V and 1 base at J, with 13 bases between the two ends. The germline gives CDR1 GTSNPN, CDR2 SVGIG (reference sequence).

The chain uses TRBV21-1 and TRBJ2-3; TRBD1, as called in the table, went unchecked against the DNA. TRBV21-1 is a recognized pseudogene. The CDR3 length is 18 residues. The CDR3 DNA reads TGTGCCAGCAGCAAAGTGGGGGGCAGGGGGAAGGACTGGGGTACGCAGTATTTT. This translates into CASSKVGGRGKDWGTQYF.

This chain links TRBV6-5 with TRBJ1-4, with D possibly TRBD1 on 6 matching bases. Germline CDR1 MNHEY, CDR2 SVGAGI. Trimming left V 2 bases short and J 5 bases short, with 9 bases between. The CDR3 has 14 residues. The CDR3 here is CASSYDRRNEKLFF. In nucleotides, the CDR3 is TGTGCCAGCAGTTACGACAGGCGGAATGAAAAACTGTTTTTT.

V gene TRBV28 combines with J gene TRBJ2-7; unclear D gene. V was clipped by 4 bases and J by 2 bases, with 6 bases between them. The CDR3 runs 12 residues. Looked up from germline, CDR1 is MDHEN and CDR2 is SYDVKM. CDR3 DNA: TGTGCCAGCAGTTCGACTCCCTACGAGCAGTACTTC. Its protein is CASSSTPYEQYF.

The gene calls are TRBV4-1 and TRBJ2-2; TRBD2 matches 10 bases. The CDR3 contains 18 residues. Per the germline V gene, CDR1 is MGHRA and CDR2 is YSYEKL. J was trimmed by 3 bases and V by 0 bases; bases with no gene match: 7. CDR3 amino acids: CASSQDSPGLAYTGELFF. CDR3 sequence (DNA): TGCGCCAGCAGCCAAGATTCACCGGGACTAGCGTACACCGGGGAGCTGTTTTTT.

This clone was counted between two and nine times. This rearrangement joins TRBV4-1 to TRBJ1-6; D uncertain. The CDR3 loop spans 16 amino acids. Germline CDR1 MGHRA, CDR2 YSYEKL. Deletions cut 3 bases from V and 5 bases from J, with 14 bases between. The CDR3 nucleotides read TGCGCCAGCAGCCAGCTGTACCGGGAAGATAATTCACCCCTCCACTTT. The encoded protein is CASSQLYREDNSPLHF.

V gene TRBV2 combines with J gene TRBJ1-5; perhaps TRBD1 as D (5 bases). The CDR3 is 15 amino acids. V dropped 4 bases and J dropped 4 bases, with 14 bases sitting between them. Germline V lookup: CDR1 SNHLY, CDR2 FYNNEI. CDR3 residues: CASSAGALGNQPQHF. CDR3 DNA: TGTGCCAGCAGTGCTGGGGCATTGGGGAATCAGCCCCAGCATTTT.

V and J are TRBV7-3 and TRBJ2-3, with a weak D call TRBD2 (6 bases). CDR3 size: 13 residues. V lost 1 base, J lost 10 bases, and 12 bases lay in between. CDR1 is SGHTA, CDR2 FQGTGA, per germline. The CDR3 nucleotides read TGTGCCAGCAGCTTAATATCGGGGGACCCGCAGTATTTT. Its protein is CASSLISGDPQYF.